Listed below are T cell receptor beta chains from one sample, sequenced in a study of blood T cell repertoires in COVID-19. Sequencing used immunoSEQ multiplex PCR; TCRdb keeps in-frame clones, though not all of them. The sample lists over 200,000 clones, about 85% occurring once. The sequenced sample was peripheral blood. Receptors were obtained from a man between 60 and 75 years old who had recovered from COVID-19. Both conserved end residues are part of each CDR3. The order of the fields is V gene, J gene, clone size, D gene, CDR3 DNA, CDR3 protein. A D gene is named only where the DNA matches it firmly. Expanded clones are given a class, and other clones once, few, many or no size at all.

>TRBV2|TRBJ2-1|NA|NA
TGTGCCAGCAGAAATCCAGGGTCAGCCCACGGCAATGAGCAGTTCTTC
CASRNPGSAHGNEQFF
>TRBV30|TRBJ1-6|few|TRBD1
TGTGCCTGGAGTGTAGAGGGGGCTTCACCCCTCCACTTT
CAWSVEGASPLHF
>TRBV7-9|TRBJ2-4|NA|TRBD1
TGTGCCAGCAGCGAATTGATAGGGGGCTCAGCCAAAAACATTCAGTACTTC
CASSELIGGSAKNIQYF
>TRBV6-1|TRBJ2-7|NA|TRBD1
TGTGCCAGCAGTGAAGACAGGGGAGTTGACAACTACGAGCAGTACTTC
CASSEDRGVDNYEQYF
>TRBV5-1|TRBJ2-7|NA|NA
TGCGCCAGCAGCTTAAGGAGGAAAGGACTGTACGAGCAGTACTTC
CASSLRRKGLYEQYF
>TRBV7-2|TRBJ2-7|NA|TRBD2
TGTGCCAGCAGCAAGGGACTAGCGGAGCCCACACGCGAGCAGTACTTC
CASSKGLAEPTREQYF
>TRBV5-1|TRBJ2-5|NA|TRBD2
TGCGCCAGCAGCTTGGGTAGCGGGGACCCAGAGACCCAGTACTTC
CASSLGSGDPETQYF
>TRBV7-9|TRBJ1-2|NA|TRBD1
TGTGCCAGCAGCTTAGTCTCTGGGACAGGGGGAAACTATGGCTACACCTTC
CASSLVSGTGGNYGYTF
>TRBV15|TRBJ1-1|NA|NA
TGTGCCACCAGCCGGAGAGTTAACACTGAAGCTTTCTTT
CATSRRVNTEAFF
>TRBV12-5|TRBJ2-5|NA|NA
TGTGCTAGTGGTTTGGGACAAGGCGACAAGACCCAGTACTTC
CASGLGQGDKTQYF
>TRBV9|TRBJ2-2|NA|NA
TGTGCCAGCAGCGTAGGAGGAAAGGCCGGGGAGCTGTTTTTT
CASSVGGKAGELFF
>TRBV5-1|TRBJ1-1|NA|NA
TGCGCCAGCAGCTCAGAGGGTTTCACTGAAGCTTTCTTT
CASSSEGFTEAFF
>TRBV4-1|TRBJ1-1|NA|NA
TGCGCCAGCAGCCAGGCGACACCACAGGGTGACACTGAAGCTTTCTTT
CASSQATPQGDTEAFF
>TRBV19|TRBJ1-4|NA|NA
TGTGCCAGTAGTAGGGTGATGAGGGAAAAACTGTTTTTT
CASSRVMREKLFF
>TRBV6-1|TRBJ1-5|NA|NA
TGTGCCAGCAGTGACGGGTCCGGTAATAGCAATCAGCCCCAGCATTTT
CASSDGSGNSNQPQHF
>TRBV7-9|TRBJ1-4|many|NA
TGTGCCAGCAGCATCAACCGGGCAACTAATGAAAAACTGTTTTTT
CASSINRATNEKLFF
>TRBV7-9|TRBJ1-4|NA|TRBD1
TGTGCCAGCAGCCCGAGACAGGGGGCTAGTGAAAAACTGTTTTTT
CASSPRQGASEKLFF
>TRBV3-1/TRBV3-2|TRBJ2-6|NA|NA
TGTGCCAGCAGCCCGGGACTGATCTCTGGGGCCAACGTCCTGACTTTC
CASSPGLISGANVLTF
>TRBV5-4|TRBJ1-3|NA|TRBD1
TGTGCCAGCAGCTTGGACAGGGGGCGAGCTGGAAACACCATATATTTT
CASSLDRGRAGNTIYF
>TRBV4-2|TRBJ2-2|NA|TRBD2
TGTGCCAGCAGCCCCAGGACTAGCGGGGGGGAAACGAACACCGGGGAGCTGTTTTTT
CASSPRTSGGETNTGELFF
>TRBV27|TRBJ2-1|NA|TRBD2
TGTGCCAGCAGCCCTAACTGGGGGGGGAACAATGAGCAGTTCTTC
CASSPNWGGNNEQFF
>TRBV10-3|TRBJ1-2|NA|TRBD1
TGTGCCATCAGTGACAGATCCGGGACAGGGAGCAACTATGGCTACACCTTC
CAISDRSGTGSNYGYTF
>TRBV19|TRBJ2-3|NA|TRBD2
TGTGCCAGTAGCCCGACGGAGGCTCCTAGCGGGGGGGCCATAGATACGCAGTATTTT
CASSPTEAPSGGAIDTQYF
>TRBV11-1|TRBJ1-3|NA|TRBD1
TGTGCCAGCAGCTTCCACGGAAGGACAGGTGGAAACACCATATATTTT
CASSFHGRTGGNTIYF
>TRBV7-3|TRBJ2-1|NA|TRBD2
TGTGCCAGCAGCCATCCCGGGACTAGCTCCTACAATGAGCAGTTCTTC
CASSHPGTSSYNEQFF
>TRBV5-1|TRBJ1-6|NA|TRBD1
TGCGCCAGCAGCGGTGACAGGGGTAGCTCCTATAATTCACCCCTCCACTTT
CASSGDRGSSYNSPLHF
>TRBV9|TRBJ2-7|NA|TRBD2
TGTGCCAGCAGCGAAGATCCGGGGACTAGCGGGAGGGCGCAGTACTTC
CASSEDPGTSGRAQYF
>TRBV7-3|TRBJ2-1|NA|TRBD1
TGTGCCAGCAGCCAAAGGACAGGGATTTCCTACAATGAGCAGTTCTTC
CASSQRTGISYNEQFF
>TRBV5-4|TRBJ2-1|NA|NA
TGTGCCAGCAGCTCGCGGGGGCCTCGCTGGGGGGACAATGAGCAGTTCTTC
CASSSRGPRWGDNEQFF
>TRBV4-1|TRBJ1-6|NA|NA
TGCGCCAGCAGCTTACTAGACTGGGGGCTCTCACCCCTCCACTTT
CASSLLDWGLSPLHF
>TRBV9|TRBJ2-7|NA|NA
TGTGCCAGCAGCGAAACAGACTACGAGCAGTACTTC
CASSETDYEQYF
>TRBV9|TRBJ1-1|NA|TRBD1
TGTGCCAGCAGCGCCGACAGGGGTATTGGGAACACTGAAGCTTTCTTT
CASSADRGIGNTEAFF
>TRBV6-2/TRBV6-3|TRBJ1-5|few|NA
TGTGCCAGCAGTTACGGGGGCGCGCTCAGCAATCAGCCCCAGCATTTT
CASSYGGALSNQPQHF
>TRBV9|TRBJ2-5|NA|TRBD2
TGTGCCAGCAGCGTAGGGACTAGCGTTCGAGGAGAGACCCAGTACTTC
CASSVGTSVRGETQYF
>TRBV19|TRBJ2-2|once|TRBD1
TGTGCCAGTAGTATTACAGGGGGAGGAAACACCGGGGAGCTGTTTTTT
CASSITGGGNTGELFF
>TRBV5-6|TRBJ1-6|NA|NA
TGTGCCAGCAGCTTGCAGGGGACCTCACCCCTCCACTTT
CASSLQGTSPLHF
>TRBV4-2|TRBJ2-3|NA|TRBD2
TGTGCCAGCAGCCAGCTAGCGGGGGGGCTAGGTACGGTTACGCAGTATTTT
CASSQLAGGLGTVTQYF
>TRBV19|TRBJ2-2|NA|NA
TGTGCCAGTAGTACGGGACTGAACACCGGGGAGCTGTTTTTT
CASSTGLNTGELFF
>TRBV2|TRBJ2-2|few|TRBD1
TGTGCCAGCAGTCCCGACAGGGCTGGGTCGGGGGAGCTGTTTTTT
CASSPDRAGSGELFF
>TRBV5-4|TRBJ2-7|once|TRBD2
TGTGCCAGCAGCTGGGGGACTAGCGCATACTTTGGGGAGCAGTACTTC
CASSWGTSAYFGEQYF
>TRBV19|TRBJ1-1|NA|NA
TGTGCCAGTAGTACCGACAGGCGATCGAACACTGAAGCTTTCTTT
CASSTDRRSNTEAFF
>TRBV13|TRBJ1-1|NA|TRBD1
TGTGCCAGCAGCTCCAGGGGGATCATGAACACTGAAGCTTTCTTT
CASSSRGIMNTEAFF
>TRBV21-1|TRBJ1-5|few|NA
TGTGCCAGAGCGGTTTTAAGCAATCAGCCCCAGCATTTT
CARAVLSNQPQHF